This T cell receptor beta chain was sequenced in a study of T-cell reconstitution after alpha-beta-depleted transplantation in children. Unique molecular identifiers were used in preparing the TCRbeta library. TCRdb re-called the PCR reads with MiXCR, one entry per CDR3 protein. The sample carries approximately 1,000,000 distinct CDR3 sequences, about 31% recorded once. The sequencing here drew on PBMCs, mostly from graft donor cells, taken 360 days after TCRalphabeta/CD19-depleted stem cell transplant. The sequence derives from a boy under two years old who had a stem cell transplant for SCID, so the T cells may come from the graft donor.

The CDR3 region is CASSPESVGTGELFF. As DNA, the CDR3 is TGTGCCAGCAGCCCGGAGTCGGTGGGGACCGGGGAGCTGTTTTTT. The chain joins TRBV28 to TRBJ2-2; D remains unclear. CDR1 MDHEN and CDR2 SYDVKM come from the germline V gene. Trimming took 6 bases from V and 5 from J, leaving 16 bases between them. The CDR3 is made up of 15 amino acids.